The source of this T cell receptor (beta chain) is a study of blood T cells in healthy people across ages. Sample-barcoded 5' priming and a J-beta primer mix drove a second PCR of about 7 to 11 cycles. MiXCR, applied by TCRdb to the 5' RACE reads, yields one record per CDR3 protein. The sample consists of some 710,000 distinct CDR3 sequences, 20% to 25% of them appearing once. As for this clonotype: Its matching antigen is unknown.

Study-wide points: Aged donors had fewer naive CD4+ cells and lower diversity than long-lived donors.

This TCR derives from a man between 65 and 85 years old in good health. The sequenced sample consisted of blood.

CDR3 coding DNA: TGTGCCAGCAGACTTATAGCGGCCTCCTACAATGAGCAGTTCTTC. Translating it yields CASRLIAASYNEQFF. The chain couples TRBV12-3 or TRBV12-4 to TRBJ2-1; TRBD2 is a possible D gene (6 bases). The CDR3 length is 15 residues. V was trimmed by 6 bases and J by 0 bases, leaving 12 bases between them.